A single sample is the source of the 10 T cell receptor beta chains below, sequenced in a study of cytomegalovirus exposure and HLA in healthy donors. Vbeta (60) and Jbeta (13) primers were used in the PCR. The assay was immunoSEQ multiplex PCR, and TCRdb's table has in-frame clones only and misses some. The sample records approximately 100,000 clones, around three fifths being singletons. Sample: PBMCs. Receptor source: a man between 25 and 39 years old in good health and CMV-seronegative.

This chain uses TRBV28 with TRBJ2-2; TRBD1 matches at 8 bases. This CDR3 spans 16 amino acids. The V gene end was trimmed by 0 bases and the J gene end by 7 bases; junction bases not matched to a gene: 7. Germline CDR1 MDHEN, CDR2 SYDVKM. CDR3 sequence: CASSLWRQGNGGELFF. DNA for the CDR3: TGTGCCAGCAGTTTATGGAGACAGGGGAATGGCGGGGAGCTGTTTTTT.

The J gene is TRBJ2-6, the V gene TRBV18, with D tentatively TRBD1 (5 bases). V gave up 6 bases and J gave up 0 bases, with 12 bases separating them. Germline CDR1 is KGHSH and CDR2 is LQKENI. CDR3 length equals 16 residues. CDR3 DNA: TGTGCCAGCTCCGAAGGGGTATTCTCTGGGGCCAACGTCCTGACTTTC. It specifies CASSEGVFSGANVLTF.

The J gene is TRBJ2-5, the V gene TRBV5-6, with 7 bases identical to TRBD1. Per germline, CDR1 SGHDT and CDR2 YYEEEE. The CDR3 runs to 13 residues. V shed 4 bases and J 5 bases; nucleotides not matched to a gene: 5. This CDR3 is CASSDRVQETQYF. In DNA form, the CDR3 reads TGTGCCAGCAGCGACAGGGTGCAGGAGACCCAGTACTTC. Complete variable domain (other parts from reference TRBV5-6 and TRBJ2-5): DAGVTQSPTHLIKTRGQQVTLRCSPKSGHDTVSWYQQALGQGPQFIFQYYEEEERQRGNFPDRFSGHQFPNYSSELNVNALLLGDSALYLCASSDRVQETQYFGPGTRLLVL.

This clone was seen a handful of times. CDR3 in DNA: TGTGCCAGCAGTTCCTGGGCCACTAGCGGGAAAGAGACCCAGTACTTC. Its protein is CASSSWATSGKETQYF. The chain links TRBV28 to TRBJ2-5; 10 bases align to TRBD2. CDR3 length: 16 amino acids. Losses at the gene ends were 4 bases for V and 3 bases for J; bases not matched to a gene: 8. The germline V gene encodes CDR1 MDHEN and CDR2 SYDVKM.

The rearrangement joins TRBV18 to TRBJ2-5; the D gene is possibly TRBD2 (5 bases). The DNA end is a closer match to TRBJ2-7, so the J assignment may be wrong. CDR3 length equals 16 residues. Germline CDR1 KGHSH, CDR2 LQKENI. The CDR3 DNA reads TGTGCCAGCTCACCACGTCCTCAGCGGACTTCCTACGAGCAGTACTTC. Protein product: CASSPRPQRTSYEQYF.

The CDR3 loop reads CASSLVLGAPTDTQYF. In nucleotides, the CDR3 is TGCGCCAGCAGCTTGGTACTAGGCGCCCCCACAGATACGCAGTATTTT. The rearrangement joins TRBV5-1 to TRBJ2-3, with D possibly being TRBD2 (5 bases). Germline values: CDR1 SGHRS, CDR2 YFSETQ. CDR3 length equals 16 residues. The V gene lost 0 bases and the J gene lost 2 bases, with 13 bases spanning the gap.

The J gene is TRBJ2-1, the V gene TRBV11-3, with 9 bases lining up with TRBD2. The V gene's germline CDR1 is SGHNT and CDR2 YENEEA. Unmatched junction bases numbered 4, after V lost 1 base and J lost 6 bases. There are 15 residues in the CDR3. CDR3 bases: TGTGCCAGCAGCTTAGTCGCGGGGGGGCTCAATGAGCAGTTCTTC. Translation gives CASSLVAGGLNEQFF.

V gene TRBV4-3 combines with J gene TRBJ2-2; D gene ambiguous. Trimming stripped 5 bases from V and 2 bases from J, with 6 bases between. Per the germline V gene, CDR1 is LGHNA and CDR2 is YSLEER. CDR3 length: 13 residues. CDR3 sequence reads: CASSSRNTGELFF. The CDR3 DNA reads TGCGCCAGCAGCTCGCGTAACACCGGGGAGCTGTTTTTT.

The count of this clone is one. The rearrangement joins TRBV15 to TRBJ2-3; 10 bases align to TRBD2. V shed 3 bases, J shed 3 bases, and the junction held 6 bases outside the gene matches. Germline lookup yields CDR1 LNHNV and CDR2 YYDKDF (reference sequence). The CDR3 spans 16 residues. The CDR3 DNA reads as TGTGCCACCAGCAGGGGGGGACTAGCGCTTACAGATACGCAGTATTTT. This translates into CATSRGGLALTDTQYF.

The genes are TRBV11-2 and TRBJ1-2, with D unclear. Germline V gene sequence: CDR1 SGHAT, CDR2 FQNNGV. V was trimmed by 11 bases and J by 8 bases, leaving 21 bases between them. CDR3 size: 13 residues. The CDR3 DNA is TGTGCCCCGCGGCCTCCGCCTTTTGGCGGCTACACCTTC. Translating it yields CAPRPPPFGGYTF.